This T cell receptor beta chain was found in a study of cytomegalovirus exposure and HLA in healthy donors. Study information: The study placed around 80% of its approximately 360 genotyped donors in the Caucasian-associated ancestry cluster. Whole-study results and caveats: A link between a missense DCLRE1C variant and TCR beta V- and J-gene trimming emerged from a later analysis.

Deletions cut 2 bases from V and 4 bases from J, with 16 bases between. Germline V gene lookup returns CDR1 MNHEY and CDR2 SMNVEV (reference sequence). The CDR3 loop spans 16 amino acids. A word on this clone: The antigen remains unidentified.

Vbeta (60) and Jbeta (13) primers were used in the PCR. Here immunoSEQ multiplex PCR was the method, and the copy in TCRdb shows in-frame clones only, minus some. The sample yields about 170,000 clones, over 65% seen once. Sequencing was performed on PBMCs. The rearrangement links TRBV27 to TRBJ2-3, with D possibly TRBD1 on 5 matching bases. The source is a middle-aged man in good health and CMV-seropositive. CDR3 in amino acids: CASSLEGRVGSDTQYF. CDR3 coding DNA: TGTGCCAGCAGTTTAGAAGGCAGGGTGGGCTCAGATACGCAGTATTTT.